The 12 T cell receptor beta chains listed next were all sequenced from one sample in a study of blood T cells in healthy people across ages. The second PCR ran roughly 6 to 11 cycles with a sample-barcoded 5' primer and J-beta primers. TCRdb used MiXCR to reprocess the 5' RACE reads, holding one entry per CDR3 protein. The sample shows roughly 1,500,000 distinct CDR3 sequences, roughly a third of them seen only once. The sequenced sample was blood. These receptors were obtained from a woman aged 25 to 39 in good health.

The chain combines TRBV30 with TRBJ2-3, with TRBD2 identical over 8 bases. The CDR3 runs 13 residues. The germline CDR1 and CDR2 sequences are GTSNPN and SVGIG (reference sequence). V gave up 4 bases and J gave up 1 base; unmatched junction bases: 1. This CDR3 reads CAWNSGGTDTQYF. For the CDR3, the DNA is TGTGCCTGGAATAGCGGGGGCACAGATACGCAGTATTTT.

CDR3 in DNA: TGCAGTGCTAGAGTTTCGGCGGGAGGGCCGGGGTCCTACAATGAGCAGTTCTTC. Amino acids: CSARVSAGGPGSYNEQFF. The V gene is TRBV20-1, the J gene TRBJ2-1; 9 bases are a match to TRBD2. This CDR3 has 18 residues. The ends lost 1 base at V and 1 base at J; junction bases unmatched: 11. The germline gives CDR1 DFQATT, CDR2 SNEGSKA (reference sequence).

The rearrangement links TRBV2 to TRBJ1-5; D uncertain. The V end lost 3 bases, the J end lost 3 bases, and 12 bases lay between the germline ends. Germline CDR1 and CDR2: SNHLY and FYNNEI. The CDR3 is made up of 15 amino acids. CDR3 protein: CASSDNTWDNQPQHF. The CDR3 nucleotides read TGTGCCAGCAGTGATAACACCTGGGACAATCAGCCCCAGCATTTT.

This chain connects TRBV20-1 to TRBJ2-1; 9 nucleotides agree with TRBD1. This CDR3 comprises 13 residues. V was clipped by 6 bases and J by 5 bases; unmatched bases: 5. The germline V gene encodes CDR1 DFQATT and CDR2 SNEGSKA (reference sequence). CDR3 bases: TGCAGTGCCCGGGACAGGGAAAACAATGAGCAGTTCTTC. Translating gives CSARDRENNEQFF.

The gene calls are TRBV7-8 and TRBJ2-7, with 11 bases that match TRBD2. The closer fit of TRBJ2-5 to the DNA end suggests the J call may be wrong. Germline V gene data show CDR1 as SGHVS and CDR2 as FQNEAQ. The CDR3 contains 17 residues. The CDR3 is CASSLELRLAGKETQYF. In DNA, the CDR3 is TGTGCCAGCAGCTTAGAGTTGCGACTAGCGGGGAAAGAGACCCAGTACTTC.

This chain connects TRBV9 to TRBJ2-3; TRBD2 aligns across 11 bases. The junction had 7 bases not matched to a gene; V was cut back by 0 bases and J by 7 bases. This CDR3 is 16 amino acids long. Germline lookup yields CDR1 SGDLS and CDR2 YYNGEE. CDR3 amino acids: CASSVASGGTQHTQYF. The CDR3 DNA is TGTGCCAGCAGCGTAGCTAGCGGGGGGACACAACATACGCAGTATTTT.

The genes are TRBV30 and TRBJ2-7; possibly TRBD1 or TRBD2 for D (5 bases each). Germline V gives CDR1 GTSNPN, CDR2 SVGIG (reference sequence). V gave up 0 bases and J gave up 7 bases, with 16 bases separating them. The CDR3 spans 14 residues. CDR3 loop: CAWSVGTGALEQYF. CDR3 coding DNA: TGTGCCTGGAGTGTTGGGACGGGTGCCTTGGAGCAGTACTTC.

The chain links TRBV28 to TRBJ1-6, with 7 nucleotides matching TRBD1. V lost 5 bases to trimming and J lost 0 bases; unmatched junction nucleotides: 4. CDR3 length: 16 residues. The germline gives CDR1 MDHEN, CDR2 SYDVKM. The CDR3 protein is CASSPTGSSYNSPLHF. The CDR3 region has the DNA TGTGCCAGCAGTCCGACAGGGAGCTCCTATAATTCACCCCTCCACTTT. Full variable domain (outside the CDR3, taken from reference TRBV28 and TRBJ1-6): DVKVTQSSRYLVKRTGEKVFLECVQDMDHENMFWYRQDPGLGLRLIYFSYDVKMKEKGDIPEGYSVSREKKERFSLILESASTNQTSMYLCASSPTGSSYNSPLHFGNGTRLTVT.

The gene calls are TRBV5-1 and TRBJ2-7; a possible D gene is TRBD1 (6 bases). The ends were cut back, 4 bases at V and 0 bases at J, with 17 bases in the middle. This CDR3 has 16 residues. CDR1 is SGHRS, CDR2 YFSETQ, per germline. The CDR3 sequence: CASSPRPGTLSYEQYF. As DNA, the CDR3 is TGCGCCAGCAGCCCCCGCCCCGGGACACTCTCCTACGAGCAGTACTTC.

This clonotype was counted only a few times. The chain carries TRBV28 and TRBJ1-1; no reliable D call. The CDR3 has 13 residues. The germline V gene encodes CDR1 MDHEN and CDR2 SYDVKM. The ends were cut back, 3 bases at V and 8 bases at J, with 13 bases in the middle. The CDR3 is CASSFSVTIEAFF. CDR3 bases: TGTGCCAGCAGTTTCTCGGTCACTATCGAAGCTTTCTTT.

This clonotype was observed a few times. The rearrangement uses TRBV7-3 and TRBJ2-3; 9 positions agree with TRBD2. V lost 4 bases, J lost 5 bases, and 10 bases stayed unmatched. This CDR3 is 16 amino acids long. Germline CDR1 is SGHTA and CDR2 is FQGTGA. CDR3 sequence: CASSSTGLALEDTQYF. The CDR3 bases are TGTGCCAGCAGCTCGACGGGACTAGCTTTGGAAGATACGCAGTATTTT.

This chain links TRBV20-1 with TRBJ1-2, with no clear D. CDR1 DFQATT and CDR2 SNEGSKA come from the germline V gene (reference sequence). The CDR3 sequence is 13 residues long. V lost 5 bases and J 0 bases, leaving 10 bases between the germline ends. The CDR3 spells CSAPDRSNYGYTF. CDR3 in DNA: TGCAGTGCTCCGGACCGGTCTAACTATGGCTACACCTTC.